The rows below give T cell receptor beta chains drawn from one sample of a study of T cell responses to AZD1222 COVID-19 vaccine. Sequencing used immunoSEQ multiplex PCR; TCRdb keeps in-frame clones, though not all of them. The table has roughly 100,000 clones, about 90% seen once. Material: peripheral blood, obtained on day 0 of AZD1222 vaccination. The receptors stem from an adult in good health. Both conserved end residues are part of each CDR3. Fields, in order: clone size, D gene, V gene, J gene, CDR3 protein, CDR3 DNA. A D gene is named only where the DNA matches it firmly. A clone size is listed for some rows: how often the clone was seen (once, few, many), or a class if it is expanded.

.	.	TRBV28	TRBJ2-2	CATVGSNTGELFF	TGTGCCACCGTGGGCTCTAACACCGGGGAGCTGTTTTTT
.	.	TRBV7-9	TRBJ2-5	CASSPQASVPKETQYF	TGTGCCAGCAGCCCGCAAGCCAGCGTTCCTAAAGAGACCCAGTACTTC
.	TRBD1	TRBV10-3	TRBJ1-2	CASSQGADYGYTF	TGTGCCTCCTCTCAGGGGGCAGACTATGGCTACACCTTC
.	.	TRBV7-9	TRBJ2-5	CASSLQGQETQYF	TGTGCCAGCAGCCTACAGGGCCAAGAGACCCAGTACTTC
.	.	TRBV6-5	TRBJ1-2	CASSYRRSAHYGYTF	TGTGCCAGCAGTTATCGCCGCTCAGCCCATTATGGCTACACCTTC
once	TRBD2	TRBV4-1	TRBJ2-3	CASSQTLSSGISTDTQYF	TGCGCCAGCAGCCAAACTCTATCTAGCGGGATAAGTACAGATACGCAGTATTTT
few	TRBD1	TRBV6-2/TRBV6-3	TRBJ1-3	CASSSWTGVFSGNTIYF	TGTGCCAGCAGTTCCTGGACAGGCGTATTCTCTGGAAACACCATATATTTT
.	.	TRBV29-1	TRBJ2-1	CSVEQGLDEQFF	TGCAGCGTTGAACAGGGGTTGGATGAGCAGTTCTTC
once	.	TRBV21-1	TRBJ2-2	CASSRLGGAVTEELFF	TGTGCCAGCAGCCGTTTAGGGGGGGCAGTGACCGAGGAGCTGTTTTTT
.	TRBD1	TRBV27	TRBJ1-2	CASSLDRGHGYTF	TGTGCCAGCAGTTTAGACAGGGGGCATGGCTACACCTTC
.	.	TRBV3-1/TRBV3-2	TRBJ2-5	CASSPSQETQYF	TGTGCCAGCAGCCCTTCTCAAGAGACCCAGTACTTC
.	.	TRBV4-1	TRBJ1-5	CASSQDPARGDLNQPQHF	TGCGCCAGCAGCCAAGATCCAGCCCGTGGGGACCTCAATCAGCCCCAGCATTTT
.	TRBD1	TRBV11-2	TRBJ1-1	CASSATGIEAFF	TGTGCCAGCAGCGCGACAGGGATTGAAGCTTTCTTT
.	TRBD1	TRBV11-3	TRBJ2-1	CASSLGRTGDNEQFF	TGTGCCAGCAGCTTAGGCAGGACAGGGGACAATGAGCAGTTCTTC
.	TRBD1	TRBV2	TRBJ1-6	CASSTRQGKESPLHF	TGTGCCAGCAGTACTCGACAGGGTAAAGAATCACCCCTCCACTTT
.	.	TRBV7-9	TRBJ1-4	CASSGLGQTTSYEKLFF	TGTGCCAGCAGCGGGCTCGGCCAAACGACCTCTTATGAAAAACTGTTTTTT
.	.	TRBV6-5	TRBJ1-3	CASTKTADSGNTIYF	TGTGCCAGCACCAAGACGGCGGACTCTGGAAACACCATATATTTT
once	.	TRBV30	TRBJ2-7	CAWSVGLAIRTYEQYF	TGTGCCTGGAGTGTGGGGCTAGCGATTCGAACCTACGAGCAGTACTTC
.	.	TRBV28	TRBJ1-2	CASSLGGRGYGYTF	TGTGCCAGCAGTTTAGGGGGGCGCGGCTATGGCTACACCTTC
.	.	TRBV6-5	TRBJ2-1	CATAPGPYNEQFF	TGTGCCACCGCCCCGGGCCCATACAATGAGCAGTTCTTC
once	.	TRBV7-7	TRBJ1-1	CASSPYSSPDTEAFF	TGTGCCAGCAGCCCATATTCGAGTCCGGACACTGAAGCTTTCTTT
.	TRBD1	TRBV4-1	TRBJ1-4	CASSQATTGVEKLFF	TGCGCCAGCAGCCAAGCAACGACAGGGGTTGAAAAACTGTTTTTT
.	.	TRBV19	TRBJ1-5	CASSRDGLARQPQHF	TGTGCCAGTAGTAGGGACGGCCTCGCCCGTCAGCCCCAGCATTTT
.	.	TRBV7-9	TRBJ2-3	CASGGRTDTQYF	TGTGCCAGCGGGGGTCGAACGGATACGCAGTATTTT
.	TRBD2	TRBV2	TRBJ2-7	CASSDLSGRNNEQYF	TGTGCCAGCAGTGATCTTAGCGGGAGGAACAACGAGCAGTACTTC
.	TRBD2	TRBV19	TRBJ2-3	CASSIASPGLAEVTDTQYF	TGTGCCAGTAGTATAGCTTCGCCGGGACTAGCGGAAGTCACAGATACGCAGTATTTT
.	.	TRBV5-1	TRBJ1-1	CASSSLSPGDTEAFF	TGCGCCAGCAGCTCCCTGAGTCCAGGGGACACTGAAGCTTTCTTT
.	.	TRBV3-1/TRBV3-2	TRBJ1-3	CASSTTLGANTIYF	TGTGCCAGCAGCACCACACTTGGGGCAAACACCATATATTTT
.	.	TRBV12-3/TRBV12-4	TRBJ1-3	CASSPDTIYF	TGTGCCAGCAGCCCGGACACCATATATTTT
.	.	TRBV29-1	TRBJ2-4	CSVEPNLAKNIQYF	TGCAGCGTTGAGCCTAATCTAGCCAAAAACATTCAGTACTTC
.	.	TRBV28	TRBJ2-3	CASRGGSLSTDTQYF	TGTGCCAGCAGGGGGGGAAGCCTTAGCACAGATACGCAGTATTTT
.	.	TRBV10-3	TRBJ1-2	CAISGTSGGNNYGYTF	TGTGCCATCAGTGGTACTTCAGGAGGCAATAACTATGGCTACACCTTC
.	TRBD2	TRBV11-2	TRBJ2-1	CASSLGKVLAGVGEQFF	TGTGCCAGCAGCTTAGGCAAGGTACTAGCGGGAGTGGGGGAGCAGTTCTTC
.	TRBD2	TRBV19	TRBJ2-5	CASSTRESGRARETQYF	TGTGCCAGTAGTACCCGGGAATCCGGGAGGGCCCGAGAGACCCAGTACTTC
.	.	TRBV19	TRBJ1-5	CASSTGHYSNQPQHF	TGTGCCAGTAGTACCGGACATTATAGCAATCAGCCCCAGCATTTT
.	TRBD1	TRBV19	TRBJ1-1	CASSISGTVNTEAFF	TGTGCCAGTAGTATCTCCGGGACAGTGAACACTGAAGCTTTCTTT
.	.	TRBV7-9	TRBJ1-5	CASSYDGPWGINQPQHF	TGTGCCAGCAGCTACGACGGCCCGTGGGGAATAAATCAGCCCCAGCATTTT
.	.	TRBV28	TRBJ1-1	CASSLVGANTEAFF	TGTGCCAGCAGTTTGGTGGGGGCGAACACTGAAGCTTTCTTT
once	.	TRBV5-1	TRBJ1-5	CASSLGEGNQPQHF	TGCGCCAGCAGCTTGGGGGAAGGCAATCAGCCCCAGCATTTT
.	.	TRBV7-2	TRBJ1-1	CASSQNTEAFF	TGTGCCAGCAGCCAAAACACTGAAGCTTTCTTT
.	.	TRBV5-1	TRBJ1-3	CASSLEGVPNTIYF	TGCGCCAGCAGCTTGGAGGGGGTTCCAAACACCATATATTTT
.	.	TRBV7-6	TRBJ1-3	CASSLEGGSGNTIYF	TGTGCCAGCAGCTTAGAGGGGGGATCTGGAAACACCATATATTTT
.	.	TRBV11-2	TRBJ1-4	CASSSQGAANEKLFF	TGTGCCAGCAGCTCACAGGGAGCGGCTAATGAAAAACTGTTTTTT
few	.	TRBV6-5	TRBJ1-2	CASSPSATSNYGYTF	TGTGCCAGCAGTCCCAGCGCGACAAGCAACTATGGCTACACCTTC
.	TRBD2	TRBV4-2	TRBJ2-4	CASSQEVGSGRTGTKNIQYF	TGTGCCAGCAGCCAGGAAGTTGGTAGCGGGAGAACTGGGACCAAAAACATTCAGTACTTC
.	TRBD1	TRBV6-1	TRBJ1-4	CASSEGTAGSEKLFF	TGTGCCAGCAGTGAGGGGACAGCCGGAAGTGAAAAACTGTTTTTT
.	TRBD1	TRBV18	TRBJ1-1	CASSPFIRGQGAEAFF	TGTGCCAGCTCACCATTTATCCGTGGACAGGGTGCTGAAGCTTTCTTT
few	.	TRBV6-4	TRBJ2-1	CASSDSAGSYNEQFF	TGTGCCAGCAGTGACTCGGCGGGGTCCTACAATGAGCAGTTCTTC
.	.	TRBV5-4	TRBJ2-7	CASSSPAGREQYF	TGTGCCAGCAGCTCTCCAGCGGGCCGCGAGCAGTACTTC